These 13 T cell receptor beta chains were all obtained from the same sample, sequenced in a study of T cell repertoires in ileal Crohn's disease. The assay was immunoSEQ multiplex PCR, and TCRdb's table has in-frame clones only and misses some. The table records thousands of clones, approximately 82% of them present only once. The sequencing input was ileal tissue. The receptors here all came from an adult with Crohn's disease.

V gene TRBV10-1 combines with J gene TRBJ2-1; D is ambiguous. In germline, CDR1 is WNHNN, CDR2 SYGVQD (reference sequence). V lost 8 bases and J lost 3, with 8 bases in between. CDR3 length equals 12 residues. Here the CDR3 reads CASADIYNEQFF. The CDR3 nucleotides read TGCGCCAGCGCCGACATCTACAATGAGCAGTTCTTC.

This rearrangement joins TRBV25-1 to TRBJ2-7, with D maybe TRBD2 (6 bases). The V end lost 3 bases, the J end lost 3 bases, and 15 bases lay between the germline ends. Germline-derived CDR1 and CDR2 are MGHDK and SYGVNS. The CDR3 length is 15 residues. The CDR3 protein is CASSDPGVESYEQYF. In DNA, the CDR3 is TGTGCCAGCAGTGATCCGGGGGTTGAGAGCTACGAGCAGTACTTC.

This chain uses TRBV2 with TRBJ1-4; D is unresolved. Trimming removed 4 bases at V and 4 bases at J, with 10 bases between. CDR3 size: 14 residues. CDR1 is SNHLY, CDR2 FYNNEI, per germline. CDR3 DNA sequence: TGTGCCAGCAGTGGAGGGCGGAGTAATGAAAAACTGTTTTTT. It yields the protein CASSGGRSNEKLFF.

This clone showed up just once. The gene calls are TRBV7-9 and TRBJ2-1, with 9 nucleotides matching TRBD2. Trimming took 3 bases from V and 8 from J; bases not matched to a gene: 2. The CDR3 runs to 13 residues. In germline, CDR1 is SEHNR, CDR2 FQNEAQ (reference sequence). The DNA of the CDR3 is TGTGCCAGCAGCTTGGCGGGAGGGCATGAGCAGTTCTTC. This gives the protein CASSLAGGHEQFF. Full variable domain (missing parts from reference TRBV7-9 and TRBJ2-1): DTGVSQNPRHKITKRGQNVTFRCDPISEHNRLYWYRQTLGQGPEFLTYFQNEAQLEKSRLLSDRFSAERPKGSFSTLEIQRTEQGDSAMYLCASSLAGGHEQFFGPGTRLTVL.

V usage is TRBV28 and J usage is TRBJ1-6; 7 positions match TRBD1. CDR1 and CDR2 (germline): MDHEN, SYDVKM. The CDR3 totals 14 residues. J was trimmed by 14 bases and V by 7 bases; bases with no gene match: 14. The CDR3, as DNA: TGTGCCAGCACCTTGACGACAGGGCGAGAAACCCTCCACTTT. Translated: CASTLTTGRETLHF.

The rearrangement joins TRBV25-1 to TRBJ2-7, with D tentatively TRBD1 (6 bases). This CDR3 contains 13 residues. Looked up from germline, CDR1 is MGHDK and CDR2 is SYGVNS. V was trimmed by 6 bases and J by 2 bases, leaving 11 bases between them. The CDR3 nucleotides read TGTGCCAGCAGGGGGGACAACCCCTACGAGCAGTACTTC. As protein: CASRGDNPYEQYF.

This chain joins TRBV19 and TRBJ2-6, with 10 nucleotides matching TRBD1. V shed 2 bases and J 0 bases; nucleotides not matched to a gene: 4. This CDR3 is 18 amino acids long. CDR1 LNHDA and CDR2 SQIVND come from the germline V gene (reference sequence). The CDR3 spells CASSIIGDRGSGANVLTF. The CDR3 nucleotides are TGTGCCAGTAGTATAATAGGGGACAGGGGCTCTGGGGCCAACGTCCTGACTTTC. Variable domain in full (rest from reference TRBV19 and TRBJ2-6): DGGITQSPKYLFRKEGQNVTLSCEQNLNHDAMYWYRQDPGQGLRLIYYSQIVNDFQKGDIAEGYSVSREKKESFPLTVTSAQKNPTAFYLCASSIIGDRGSGANVLTFGAGSRLTVL.

This chain uses TRBV2 with TRBJ1-3; the D is unclear. The CDR3 runs to 15 residues. The ends were cut back, 2 bases at V and 0 bases at J, with 8 bases in the middle. Germline values: CDR1 SNHLY, CDR2 FYNNEI. The CDR3 here is CASSESGGSGNTIYF. The DNA for the CDR3 is TGTGCCAGCAGTGAATCGGGAGGCTCTGGAAACACCATATATTTT.

The chain recombines TRBV19 with TRBJ1-4; TRBD1 is a possible D gene (5 bases). The CDR3 covers 12 residues. Trimming shortened V by 3 bases and J by 6 bases, and 5 bases separated the two germline ends. Looked up from germline, CDR1 is LNHDA and CDR2 is SQIVND (reference sequence). The CDR3 bases are TGTGCCAGTAGTATCAGGGATGAAAAACTGTTTTTT. This encodes CASSIRDEKLFF.

The chain carries TRBV14 and TRBJ1-2, with D uncertain. Germline V gene lookup returns CDR1 SGHDN and CDR2 FVKESK. The CDR3 loop spans 14 amino acids. V was shortened by 2 bases and J by 6 bases, with 13 bases between the two germline ends. DNA of the CDR3: TGTGCCAGCAGCCAAAACCGGGGATCGGATGGCTACACCTTC. Encoded protein: CASSQNRGSDGYTF.

This clone was seen only a few times. V gene TRBV5-1 combines with J gene TRBJ2-6; D may be TRBD2 (6 bases). The V gene's germline CDR1 is SGHRS and CDR2 YFSETQ. Trimming stripped 4 bases from V and 1 base from J, with 9 bases between. The CDR3 totals 15 residues. The CDR3 sequence is CASSGGLSGANVLTF. The DNA for the CDR3 is TGCGCCAGCAGCGGGGGGTTGTCTGGGGCCAACGTCCTGACTTTC.

The rearrangement links TRBV7-6 to TRBJ1-2, with TRBD1 matching over 7 bases. After removal of 4 bases from V and 7 bases from J, the junction contained 6 bases not matched to a gene. The CDR3 spans 13 residues. Germline V gives CDR1 SGHVS, CDR2 FNYEAQ. CDR3 residues: CASSSYRGSGYTF. CDR3 sequence (DNA): TGTGCCAGCAGCTCTTACAGGGGATCTGGCTACACCTTC.

The chain carries TRBV5-1 and TRBJ2-5; 7 nucleotides align to TRBD1. CDR1 SGHRS and CDR2 YFSETQ come from the germline V gene. The junction had 9 bases not matched to a gene; V was cut back by 2 bases and J by 5 bases. The CDR3 length is 15 residues. CDR3: CASSFTGVQGETQYF. CDR3 nucleotides: TGCGCCAGCAGCTTCACAGGGGTGCAGGGGGAGACCCAGTACTTC.